What follows are 4 T cell receptor beta chains derived from one specimen sequenced in a study of cytomegalovirus exposure and HLA in healthy donors. The study ran its PCR with 60 Vbeta and 13 Jbeta primers. Profiling relied on immunoSEQ multiplex PCR, and the TCRdb table lists in-frame clones only, not all of them. The sample lists about 170,000 clones, about 82% seen once, with 0.7% to 0.95% in the top ten. The source material was PBMCs. All receptors come from a young woman in good health and CMV-seronegative.

CDR3 amino acids: CATSGGVGNEQFF. In DNA, the CDR3 is TGTGCCACCTCGGGGGGCGTAGGCAATGAGCAGTTCTTC. V gene TRBV10-3 combines with J gene TRBJ2-1, with D possibly matching TRBD2 (7 bases). Trimming took 10 bases from V and 6 from J, leaving 16 bases between them. The CDR3 covers 13 residues. Per germline, CDR1 ENHRY and CDR2 SYGVKD.

The rearrangement joins TRBV27 to TRBJ2-7, with D maybe TRBD1 (6 bases). The germline V gene encodes CDR1 MNHEY and CDR2 SMNVEV (reference sequence). The CDR3 is 14 amino acids. Trimming took 5 bases from V and 0 from J, leaving 11 bases between them. CDR3 DNA sequence: TGTGCCAGCAGTCTCCGGGACACCTCCTACGAGCAGTACTTC. This gives the protein CASSLRDTSYEQYF.

This chain connects TRBV19 to TRBJ2-7, with TRBD1 matching 8 bases. Germline V lookup: CDR1 LNHDA, CDR2 SQIVND (reference sequence). CDR3 length equals 15 residues. V shed 11 bases and J 5 bases; nucleotides not matched to a gene: 17. The CDR3 nucleotides are TGTGCCGGGGAGTTTATAGGGACAGGAGACAACGAGCAGTACTTC. Translation: CAGEFIGTGDNEQYF.

The gene calls are TRBV4-2 and TRBJ1-3; 7 nucleotides line up with TRBD1. This CDR3 spans 19 amino acids. V lost 0 bases to trimming and J lost 0 bases; unmatched junction nucleotides: 11. Per germline, CDR1 LGHNA and CDR2 YNFKEQ. This CDR3 reads CASSQDAGRGFVSGNTIYF. The DNA for the CDR3 is TGTGCCAGCAGCCAAGACGCCGGCAGGGGGTTTGTCTCTGGAAACACCATATATTTT.